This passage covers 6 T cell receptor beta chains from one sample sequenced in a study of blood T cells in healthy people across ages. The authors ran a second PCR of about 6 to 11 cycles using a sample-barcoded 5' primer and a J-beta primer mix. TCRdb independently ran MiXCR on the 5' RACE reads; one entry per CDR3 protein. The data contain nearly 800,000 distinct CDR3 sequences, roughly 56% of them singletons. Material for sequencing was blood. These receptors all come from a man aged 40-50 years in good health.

CDR3 amino acids: CASSSGGGVNQPQHF. The CDR3 DNA sequence: TGTGCCAGCAGCTCAGGGGGAGGGGTCAATCAGCCCCAGCATTTT. This sequence joins TRBV7-9 and TRBJ1-5; 7 bases fit TRBD1. This CDR3 is built from 15 residues. With V trimmed by 4 bases and J by 3 bases, 6 bases remained unmatched. Germline V lookup: CDR1 SEHNR, CDR2 FQNEAQ (reference sequence).

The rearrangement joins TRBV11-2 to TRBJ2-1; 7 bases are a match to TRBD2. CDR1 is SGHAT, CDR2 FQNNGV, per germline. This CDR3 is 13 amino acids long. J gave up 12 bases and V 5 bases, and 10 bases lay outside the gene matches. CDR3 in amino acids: CASSPERLASQFF. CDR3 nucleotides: TGTGCCAGCAGCCCAGAGAGACTAGCCTCGCAGTTCTTC.

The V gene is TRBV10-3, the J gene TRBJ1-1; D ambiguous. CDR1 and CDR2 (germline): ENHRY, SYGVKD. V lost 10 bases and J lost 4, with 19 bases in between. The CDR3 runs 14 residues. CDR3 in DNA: TGTGCCACCCTGATGGGTGACACCATCACTGAAGCTTTCTTT. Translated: CATLMGDTITEAFF.

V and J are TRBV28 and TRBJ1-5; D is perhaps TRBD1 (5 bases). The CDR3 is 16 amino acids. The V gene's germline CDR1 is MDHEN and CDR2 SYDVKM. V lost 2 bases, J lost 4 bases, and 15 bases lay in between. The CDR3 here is CASSLGVNGGNQPQHF. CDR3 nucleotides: TGTGCCAGCAGTTTAGGCGTAAATGGGGGTAATCAGCCCCAGCATTTT.

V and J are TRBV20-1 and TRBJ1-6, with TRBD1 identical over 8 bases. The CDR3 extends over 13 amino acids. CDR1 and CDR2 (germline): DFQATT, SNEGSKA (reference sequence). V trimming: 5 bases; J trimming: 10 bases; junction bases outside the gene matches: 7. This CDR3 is CSAHPGGASPLHF. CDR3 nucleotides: TGCAGTGCTCATCCAGGGGGCGCCTCACCCCTCCACTTT.

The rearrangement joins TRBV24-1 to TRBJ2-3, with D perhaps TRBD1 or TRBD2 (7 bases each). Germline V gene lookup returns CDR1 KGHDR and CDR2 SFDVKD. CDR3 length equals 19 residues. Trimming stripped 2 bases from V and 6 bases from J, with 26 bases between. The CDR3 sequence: CATSDSTPGGGGAYDTQYF. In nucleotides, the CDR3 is TGTGCCACCAGTGATTCCACCCCCGGGGGAGGGGGCGCATACGATACGCAGTATTTT.